A single T cell receptor beta chain is shown here with its context. Per the original data handling: It was from reference gene primer amplification that nucleated cell counts were estimated. Assay used: immunoSEQ multiplex PCR; TCRdb lists only in-frame clones, some missing. V and J calls and clone size follow that table, whereas D and trimming were derived from the DNA. In the table there are over 150,000 clones, over 65% of which are singletons. The data belong to a study of blood T cell repertoires in COVID-19. Study as a whole: COVID-19 samples from acute and convalescent phases originated in the United States, Italy and Spain. PBMCs, B-cell-depleted T cells, or T cells were the source of the cDNA or gDNA that made up the material.

The J segment lost 4 bases and the V segment lost 0 bases, leaving 10 bases of the junction unmatched. Germline V CDR1 and CDR2: MGHRA, YSYEKL. The CDR3 loop spans 17 amino acids. The sequence was obtained from a man at least 80 years old with acute or convalescent COVID-19. The sequencing sample was made of peripheral blood. The chain carries TRBV4-1 and TRBJ2-7, with 9 nucleotides matching TRBD1. CDR3 region: CASSQDGGQGVRYEQYF. In nucleotides, the CDR3 is TGCGCCAGCAGCCAAGATGGGGGACAGGGAGTTAGGTACGAGCAGTACTTC.